These 20 T cell receptor beta chains share one sample of origin, sequenced in a study of blood T cell repertoires in COVID-19 (dated by TCRdb to the early 2020s). The method was the immunoSEQ multiplex PCR assay. TCRdb's version of the immuneACCESS table is confined to in-frame rearrangements and falls short of the full clone set. An unresolved V gene accounts for under half of the shortfall where checked; the remainder is of unknown origin. Within this sample are over 200,000 clones, with about 85% of them counted one time only. The ten largest clones capture 9.5% to 14% of the sample. Sequenced sample: PBMCs or T cells enriched from blood (not recorded which). These receptor sequences come from a man younger than 45 who had recovered from COVID-19.

The chain recombines TRBV5-1 with TRBJ1-2, with TRBD1 as a possible D gene (6 bases). The V gene's germline CDR1 is SGHRS and CDR2 YFSETQ. The CDR3 length is 15 residues. V was pared by 4 bases and J by 4 bases, with 17 bases between. The CDR3 sequence is CASSSTGRDGYGYTF. In DNA, the CDR3 is TGCGCCAGCAGCAGTACAGGGAGAGATGGCTATGGCTACACCTTC.

The chain is built from TRBV28 and TRBJ2-1; 13 nucleotides agree with TRBD2. V was pared by 10 bases and J by 2 bases, with 8 bases of the junction left unmatched. Germline V gives CDR1 MDHEN, CDR2 SYDVKM. The CDR3 is 16 amino acids. The CDR3 reads CATGTSGTDPYNEQFF. CDR3 bases: TGTGCCACTGGGACTAGCGGGACCGATCCCTACAATGAGCAGTTCTTC.

This clone has only a few counts. V gene TRBV19 combines with J gene TRBJ2-1; TRBD1 matches at 7 bases. The CDR3 spans 13 residues. V lost 6 bases, J lost 1 base, and 0 bases stayed unmatched. CDR1 LNHDA and CDR2 SQIVND come from the germline V gene (reference sequence). CDR3 amino acids: CASSRGSYNEQFF. CDR3 bases: TGTGCCAGTAGCAGGGGGTCCTACAATGAGCAGTTCTTC.

V usage is TRBV5-1 and J usage is TRBJ2-2, with unresolved D. Per germline, CDR1 SGHRS and CDR2 YFSETQ. The CDR3 totals 13 residues. The V end was cut by 3 bases, the J end by 2 bases, with 5 bases between. CDR3 DNA: TGCGCCAGCAGCTCAACTAACACCGGGGAGCTGTTTTTT. Translated, it gives CASSSTNTGELFF.

The chain employs TRBV27 and TRBJ2-1; TRBD2 matches 7 bases. The germline V gene has CDR1 MNHEY and CDR2 SMNVEV (reference sequence). This CDR3 has 14 amino acids. V was clipped by 7 bases and J by 3 bases; unmatched bases: 6. CDR3 coding DNA: TGTGCCAGCACCCCAAGCGGGATCTACAATGAGCAGTTCTTC. This codes for CASTPSGIYNEQFF.

This chain links TRBV7-8 with TRBJ2-7, with 10 bases identical to TRBD1. J lost 3 bases, V lost 5 bases, and 1 base had no gene match. Germline CDR1 reads SGHVS; CDR2 reads FQNEAQ. The CDR3 loop spans 13 amino acids. The CDR3 DNA is TGTGCCAGCAGCCGGGACAGGGGCTACGAGCAGTACTTC. Translation gives CASSRDRGYEQYF.

V is TRBV27 and J is TRBJ2-2; D may be TRBD1 (5 bases). Per the germline V gene, CDR1 is MNHEY and CDR2 is SMNVEV (reference sequence). V dropped 6 bases and J dropped 6 bases, with 8 bases sitting between them. The CDR3 consists of 12 residues. The CDR3 nucleotides are TGTGCCAGCAGCAGGGTGGCCGGGGAGCTGTTTTTT. Translated, it gives CASSRVAGELFF.

Only one count was recorded for this clone. This chain connects TRBV19 to TRBJ1-5; 8 bases are a match to TRBD1. Germline V lookup: CDR1 LNHDA, CDR2 SQIVND (reference sequence). This CDR3 comprises 14 residues. The V and J ends lost 6 bases and 2 bases, in that order; junction bases with no gene match: 3. CDR3 sequence (DNA): TGTGCCAGTAGCCTGACAGGGGGCAATCAGCCCCAGCATTTT. This encodes CASSLTGGNQPQHF.

This rearrangement joins TRBV18 to TRBJ1-2; D is unclear. In germline, CDR1 is KGHSH, CDR2 LQKENI. The V end was cut by 3 bases, the J end by 8 bases, with 10 bases between. This CDR3 contains 12 residues. Here the CDR3 reads CASSPGAEGYTF. CDR3 DNA sequence: TGTGCCAGCTCACCGGGAGCTGAGGGCTACACCTTC.

The chain combines TRBV10-3 with TRBJ2-5; D gene ambiguous. V was pared by 8 bases and J by 1 base, with 11 bases between. The CDR3 runs to 13 residues. Germline CDR1 is ENHRY and CDR2 is SYGVKD. The CDR3 spells CAIAPRAQETQYF. In DNA form, the CDR3 reads TGTGCCATCGCCCCACGAGCCCAAGAGACCCAGTACTTC.

CDR3 coding DNA: TGTGCCAGCAGCTTGCAGAGACTAGCGGGAGGAGGTGAGCAGTTCTTC. It specifies CASSLQRLAGGGEQFF. The gene calls are TRBV5-5 and TRBJ2-1; 13 nucleotides align to TRBD2. The CDR3 loop spans 16 amino acids. Germline V lookup: CDR1 SGHKS, CDR2 YYEKEE (reference sequence). V trimming: 1 base; J trimming: 9 bases; junction bases outside the gene matches: 7.

The chain employs TRBV28 and TRBJ1-3; D is ambiguous. The CDR3 totals 13 residues. CDR1 and CDR2 (germline): MDHEN, SYDVKM. V was cut by 7 bases and J by 0 bases, with 7 bases left in between. The CDR3 sequence: CASMASSGNTIYF. As DNA, the CDR3 is TGTGCCAGCATGGCCAGCTCTGGAAACACCATATATTTT.

The chain combines TRBV11-3 with TRBJ2-1; 7 bases map to TRBD2. Trimming cost V 7 bases and J 8 bases; bases outside gene matches: 8. Per germline, CDR1 SGHNT and CDR2 YENEEA. The CDR3 runs to 13 residues. CDR3 bases: TGTGCCAGCACAGCGGGGATGGGCGATGAGCAGTTCTTC. Amino acids: CASTAGMGDEQFF.

V is TRBV27 and J is TRBJ1-1; the match to TRBD1 covers 7 bases. Germline loops: CDR1 MNHEY, CDR2 SMNVEV (reference sequence). V shed 5 bases, J shed 7 bases, and the junction held 4 bases outside the gene matches. This CDR3 region has 12 residues. In DNA, the CDR3 is TGTGCCAGCAGTGACAGGGAAGATGAAGCTTTCTTT. Amino acid sequence: CASSDREDEAFF.

The CDR3 DNA reads TGTGCCAGCAGCTCCGCCGGGACAGGGTTAAACTATGGCTACACCTTC. Its protein product is CASSSAGTGLNYGYTF. J is TRBJ1-2 and V is TRBV28; 9 bases are a match to TRBD1. The J segment lost 2 bases and the V segment lost 6 bases, leaving 10 bases of the junction unmatched. The CDR3 has 16 amino acids. Germline assignment: CDR1 MDHEN and CDR2 SYDVKM.

This chain uses TRBV28 with TRBJ1-6; 8 bases match TRBD1. The V gene end was trimmed by 7 bases and the J gene end by 7 bases; junction bases not matched to a gene: 6. Germline lookup yields CDR1 MDHEN and CDR2 SYDVKM. This CDR3 is 14 amino acids long. The CDR3 reads CASKNGQGNSPLHF. The CDR3 DNA reads as TGTGCCAGCAAAAACGGACAGGGAAATTCACCCCTCCACTTT.

This rearrangement joins TRBV6-5 to TRBJ1-6, with 8 bases that match TRBD1. J was trimmed by 7 bases and V by 6 bases; bases with no gene match: 8. This CDR3 region has 15 residues. Germline V gives CDR1 MNHEY, CDR2 SVGAGI. This CDR3 reads CASREDRVRNSPLHF. For the CDR3, the DNA is TGTGCCAGCAGGGAGGACAGGGTACGGAATTCACCCCTCCACTTT.

This clone was observed many times. V gene TRBV2 combines with J gene TRBJ2-7, with D maybe TRBD2 (5 bases). From germline, CDR1 is SNHLY and CDR2 FYNNEI. Trimming removed 8 bases from V and 0 bases from J, with 14 bases in between. This CDR3 has 14 amino acids. CDR3: CASLTDYYSYEQYF. The DNA of the CDR3 is TGTGCCAGCCTCACAGACTATTACTCCTACGAGCAGTACTTC.

V is TRBV3-1 (or the pseudogene TRBV3-2) and J is TRBJ2-7; a possible D gene is TRBD2 (5 bases). This CDR3 spans 16 amino acids. V shed 0 bases and J shed 3 bases, with 15 bases lying between them. Per germline, CDR1 LGHDT and CDR2 YNNKEL (reference sequence). The CDR3, as DNA: TGTGCCAGCAGCCAAGATCTAGGCCTAGCCTACTACGAGCAGTACTTC. Its translation is CASSQDLGLAYYEQYF.

The gene calls are TRBV5-1 and TRBJ1-4; 7 bases agree with TRBD1. CDR3 length: 16 residues. From germline, CDR1 is SGHRS and CDR2 YFSETQ. J lost 1 base, V lost 4 bases, and 7 bases had no gene match. Here the CDR3 DNA reads TGCGCCAGCAGCATGACAGGGCCAGTAACTAATGAAAAACTGTTTTTT. This codes for CASSMTGPVTNEKLFF.